This TCR beta chain is from a study of OX40 agonist ivuxolimab in advanced cancers. Study overall: Six ivuxolimab dose levels, 0.01 to 10 mg/kg, were given intravenously every 2 weeks. Roughly two fifths of patients had received prior checkpoint inhibitor therapy. Study-level results: Relative to CD4+, CD8+ T cells held more expanded clones on average.

Profiling relied on immunoSEQ multiplex PCR, and the TCRdb table lists in-frame clones only, not all of them. The sample has about 69,000 clones; around 90% are singletons. The V gene's germline CDR1 is MGHRA and CDR2 YSYEKL. The V and J ends lost 3 bases and 3 bases respectively, with 9 bases between them. The CDR3 loop spans 13 amino acids. To note about this clone: Its antigen is unidentified.

V usage is TRBV4-1 and J usage is TRBJ2-7; D might be TRBD1 (6 bases). This clonotype was sampled from an adult with an advanced solid tumor such as melanoma, head and neck, liver or kidney cancer. The sequences come from CD4+ or CD8+ T cells sorted from blood, collected in a trial of the OX40 agonist ivuxolimab. The CDR3 nucleotides read TGCGCCAGCAGCCATAACAGGGACTACGAGCAGTACTTC. Its translation is CASSHNRDYEQYF.